Detailed here is one T cell receptor beta chain. This clonotype was detected only once. Its antigen specificity is not known. Base qualities were left out, and no much larger clone turns up one base away. A single read constitutes weak evidence. This entry belongs to a study of CD8+CD57+ T cells in acquired aplastic anemia listed by TCRdb under 2018. Looking at the study overall: DNA extracted from sorted CD4+ and CD8+ cells had a mean of about 3.2 ug, with a range of roughly 0.18 to 27.4 ug. A CD8+CD57+ expansion meant a frequency higher than the mean frequency seen in healthy subjects.

Findings and caveats that apply to the study as a whole: No significant difference in CD8+ Simpson's diversity was found between patients and healthy controls (P=0.060). Although roughly 30 CD8+ CDR3 sequences were shared by patients and controls, these sequences appeared highly expressed in patients and within the immunodominant clones of patients.

Expansion of CD8+CD57+ cells had been shown by flow cytometry in the patients chosen for sequencing. Severe acquired aplastic anemia was diagnosed in all patients according to International Study of Aplastic Anemia and Agranulocytosis and Camitta criteria. No patient had received any therapy when blood was sampled. TCR repertoires of sorted CD4+ and CD8+ blood T cells from severe aplastic anemia patients and healthy subjects were deep-sequenced in the study. Patients were enrolled in the USA under clinicaltrials.gov protocols 00001620, 01623167, 00001397, 00071045, 00081523 and 00961064. Ficoll-Paque density gradient centrifugation was used to isolate peripheral blood mononuclear cells. Before DNA extraction, CD4+ and CD8+ T cells were sorted by FACS or by magnetic beads. Genomic DNA was used as template for profiling of TCR beta VDJ combinations and CDR3 sequences. An Illumina HiSeq 2000 was used for TCR repertoire sequencing. As for how the authors treated the data: TRBV/TRBJ rearrangement plots, CDR3 size and DJ length profiles, and Simpson's diversity index were used to evaluate the repertoires. The immunodominant clone was defined as the most abundant DNA sequence in deep sequencing data. CDR3 amino acid sequences were screened for sharing across subjects and compared with published repertoires and the VDJdb database. The public reads were quality trimmed at Q25 with fastp and then assembled into clones with MiXCR by TCRdb, keeping productive beta chains. Each entry merges the rows of one CDR3 protein and shows their most common DNA and genes. These V and J calls derive from TCRdb rather than the authors' analysis. In this sample the table shows approximately 170,000 distinct CDR3 sequences, roughly 50% of which occur a single time. The top ten constitute about 2.9% of the sample.

Trimming accounts for 5 bases at V and 8 bases at J, while the number of junction bases matched to no gene is 11. The germline V gene sets CDR1 to SGHTA and CDR2 to FQGNSA. Taken from cysteine to phenylalanine, the CDR3 has 15 residues. Here the CDR3 DNA is all that survives: 45 bases in frame from base 1. This receptor was obtained from a human donor with aplastic anemia. The receptor chain draws on TRBV7-2 and TRBJ1-2; 10 junctional bases match TRBD1. The sequencing input was sorted CD4+, CD8+, or CD8+CD57+ T cells (not recorded which) from PBMCs. This receptor has the CDR3 CASSPGLTGGGGYTF. The base sequence is TGTGCCAGCAGCCCCGGATTGACAGGGGGCGGAGGCTACACCTTC.